This entry is about one TCR beta chain. Its target is not known. The sample is drawn from a study of PD-1 blockade in classical Hodgkin lymphoma. Findings and limits, study-wide: By cycle point C4D1, TCR diversity had risen significantly in CD4+ cells (but not CD8+ cells). According to reports, newly diagnosed patients had lower baseline TCR diversity than healthy donors, and relapsed/refractory patients had lower baseline TCR diversity still. Sources of repertoire differences remain undefined, possibly disease activity or prior therapy.

The germline V gene has CDR1 SGHNT and CDR2 YYREEE (reference sequence). The CDR3 totals 15 residues. V gave up 4 bases and J gave up 6 bases, with 19 bases separating them. The data were produced by immunoSEQ multiplex PCR, yet TCRdb's version contains in-frame clones alone and is incomplete. The sample shows about 7,700 clones, 70% to 90% of them seen only once. Relapse after autologous stem cell transplantation occurred in every patient, and brentuximab vedotin exposure varied. Negative selection with magnetic separation was used to purify CD4+ T cells from thawed PBMCs. Best overall response was complete response, partial response or progressive disease in these relapsed/refractory classical Hodgkin lymphoma patients.

The clonotype comes from a human donor with classical Hodgkin lymphoma. The material was CD4+ T cells from blood, obtained at baseline. V usage is TRBV5-4 and J usage is TRBJ1-2; tentative D call: TRBD1 (5 bases). The CDR3 bases are TGTGCCAGCAGCCAAGAAAGGACACTCTCCCATGGCTACACCTTC. Protein: CASSQERTLSHGYTF.